The present TCR beta chain was sequenced within a study of control samples from healthy donors and cancer patients. Measured with immunoSEQ multiplex PCR; TCRdb has only the in-frame clones, and not every one. The table lists approximately 190,000 clones. This CDR3 comprises 12 residues. Germline-derived CDR1 and CDR2 are LNHDA and SQIVND (reference sequence). Trimming shortened V by 6 bases and J by 5 bases, and 8 bases separated the two germline ends. Input material: blood. The V gene is TRBV19, the J gene TRBJ1-5; no clear D gene. The receptor was derived from a woman between 25 and 40 years old in good health. The CDR3 DNA reads TGTGCCAGTAGCGGGCCTTATCAGCCCCAGCATTTT. Residues: CASSGPYQPQHF.